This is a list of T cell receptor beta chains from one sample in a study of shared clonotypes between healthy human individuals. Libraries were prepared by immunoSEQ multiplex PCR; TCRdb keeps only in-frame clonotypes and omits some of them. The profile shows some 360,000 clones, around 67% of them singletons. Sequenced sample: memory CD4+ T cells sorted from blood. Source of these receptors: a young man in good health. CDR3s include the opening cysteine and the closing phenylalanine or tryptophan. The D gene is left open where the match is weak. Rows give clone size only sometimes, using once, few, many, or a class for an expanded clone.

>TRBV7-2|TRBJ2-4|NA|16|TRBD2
CASSFGRGIPEGIQYF
TGTGCCAGCAGCTTCGGGAGGGGGATACCCGAGGGCATTCAGTACTTC
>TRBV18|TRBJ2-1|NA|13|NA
CASSPEAHGEQFF
TGTGCCAGCTCACCCGAGGCTCACGGGGAGCAGTTCTTC
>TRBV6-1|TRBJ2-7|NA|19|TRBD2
CASSELSGRTVGTSSKQYF
TGTGCCAGCAGTGAATTATCGGGAAGAACAGTGGGGACTAGCTCTAAGCAGTACTTC
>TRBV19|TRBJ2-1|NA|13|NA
CASSQFRGNEQFF
TGTGCCAGTAGTCAGTTCCGGGGGAATGAGCAGTTCTTC
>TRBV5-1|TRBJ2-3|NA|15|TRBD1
CASTQGQAPGDTQYF
TGCGCCAGCACCCAGGGACAGGCACCCGGAGATACGCAGTATTTT
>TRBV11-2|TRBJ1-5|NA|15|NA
CASSSDRFSNQPQHF
TGTGCCAGCAGCTCCGACAGATTTAGCAATCAGCCCCAGCATTTT
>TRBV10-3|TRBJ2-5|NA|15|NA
CAISESVLRGETQYF
TGTGCCATCAGTGAGTCAGTCTTAAGGGGGGAGACCCAGTACTTC
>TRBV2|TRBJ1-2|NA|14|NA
CASSERGSSYGYTF
TGTGCCAGCAGTGAAAGGGGTTCGAGCTATGGCTACACCTTC
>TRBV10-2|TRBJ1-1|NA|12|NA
CASSGGHTEAFF
TGCGCCAGCAGCGGTGGGCACACTGAAGCTTTCTTT
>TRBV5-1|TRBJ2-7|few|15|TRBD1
CASSFVGGPPYEQYF
TGCGCCAGCAGCTTTGTAGGGGGCCCTCCCTACGAGCAGTACTTC
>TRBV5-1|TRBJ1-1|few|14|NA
CASSLEGADTEAFF
TGCGCCAGCAGCTTGGAAGGGGCGGACACTGAAGCTTTCTTT
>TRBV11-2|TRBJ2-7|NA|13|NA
CASSPGRPNEQYF
TGTGCCAGCAGCCCGGGGAGGCCGAACGAGCAGTACTTC
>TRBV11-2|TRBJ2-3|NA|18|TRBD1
CASSLRSGRDRRSDTQYF
TGTGCCAGCAGCTTAAGGTCCGGACGGGACAGGAGATCAGATACGCAGTATTTT
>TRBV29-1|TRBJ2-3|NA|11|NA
CSVESMDTQYF
TGCAGCGTTGAATCGATGGATACGCAGTATTTT
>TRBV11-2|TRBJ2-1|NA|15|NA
CASSLVSGYYNEQFF
TGTGCCAGCAGCTTAGTCAGCGGTTACTACAATGAGCAGTTCTTC
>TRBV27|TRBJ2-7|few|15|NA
CASSSPSLGTHEQYF
TGTGCCAGCAGTTCCCCGTCTCTAGGAACCCACGAGCAGTACTTC
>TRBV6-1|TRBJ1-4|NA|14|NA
CASTPQGANEKLFF
TGTGCCAGCACCCCCCAAGGGGCTAATGAAAAACTGTTTTTT
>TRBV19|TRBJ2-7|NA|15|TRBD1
CASSIGQGELYEQYF
TGTGCCAGTAGTATAGGACAGGGGGAACTCTACGAGCAGTACTTC
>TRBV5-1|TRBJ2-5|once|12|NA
CASSLHRETQYF
TGCGCCAGCAGCTTGCATCGAGAGACCCAGTACTTC
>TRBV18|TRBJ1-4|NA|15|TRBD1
CASSLRTGSHEKLFF
TGTGCCAGCTCACTAAGGACAGGGTCACATGAAAAACTGTTTTTT
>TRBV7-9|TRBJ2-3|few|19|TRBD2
CASSFSGLAGGPRTDTQYF
TGTGCCAGCAGCTTCTCAGGACTAGCGGGAGGGCCACGCACAGATACGCAGTATTTT
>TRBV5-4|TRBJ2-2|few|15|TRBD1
CASSAGTGNTGELFF
TGTGCCAGCAGCGCCGGGACAGGGAATACCGGGGAGCTGTTTTTT
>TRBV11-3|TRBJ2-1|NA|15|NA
CASSLYQGNYNEQFF
TGTGCCAGCAGCTTATATCAGGGGAATTACAATGAGCAGTTCTTC
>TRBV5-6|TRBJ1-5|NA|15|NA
CASSQMGAGNQPQHF
TGTGCCAGCAGTCAAATGGGGGCGGGAAATCAGCCCCAGCATTTT
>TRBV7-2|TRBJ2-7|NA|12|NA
CASSPSSYEQYF
TGTGCCAGCAGCCCAAGCTCCTACGAGCAGTACTTC
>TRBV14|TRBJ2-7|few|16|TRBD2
CASSQDLGPGGYEQYF
TGTGCCAGCAGCCAAGATTTAGGGCCGGGAGGCTACGAGCAGTACTTC
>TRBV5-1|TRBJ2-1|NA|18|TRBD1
CASSLVGSSQGMGGEQFF
TGCGCCAGCAGCTTGGTGGGATCTTCACAGGGGATGGGCGGTGAGCAGTTCTTC
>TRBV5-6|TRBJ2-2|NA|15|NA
CASSSRDKRYGELFF
TGTGCCAGCAGCTCCCGGGACAAACGATACGGGGAGCTGTTTTTT
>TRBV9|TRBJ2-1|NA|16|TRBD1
CASSVGTGWERDEQFF
TGTGCCAGCAGCGTAGGGACAGGGTGGGAAAGGGATGAGCAGTTCTTC
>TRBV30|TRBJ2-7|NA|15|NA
CAWSGGGGLSYEQYF
TGTGCCTGGAGTGGCGGGGGCGGACTGTCCTACGAGCAGTACTTC
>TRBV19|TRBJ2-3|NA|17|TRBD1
CASSRQQGAIYTDTQYF
TGTGCCAGTAGTAGGCAACAGGGGGCGATATATACAGATACGCAGTATTTT
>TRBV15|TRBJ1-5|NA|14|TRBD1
CATSGDRGVQPQHF
TGTGCCACCAGCGGAGACAGGGGTGTCCAGCCCCAGCATTTT
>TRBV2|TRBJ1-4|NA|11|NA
CASSEAIELFF
TGTGCCAGCAGTGAGGCGATTGAACTGTTTTTT
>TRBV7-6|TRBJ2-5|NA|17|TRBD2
CASSPGVLAGYQETQYF
TGTGCCAGCAGCCCAGGGGTATTAGCGGGATACCAAGAGACCCAGTACTTC
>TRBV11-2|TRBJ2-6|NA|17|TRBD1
CASSLGKGGTGANVLTF
TGTGCCAGCAGCTTAGGGAAAGGGGGCACTGGGGCCAACGTCCTGACTTTC
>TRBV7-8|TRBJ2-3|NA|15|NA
CASSLTIRDTDTQYF
TGTGCCAGCAGCTTAACAATCAGGGACACAGATACGCAGTATTTT
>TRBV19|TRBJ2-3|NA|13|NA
CASSVQGRDTQYF
TGTGCCAGTAGTGTACAGGGTCGCGATACGCAGTATTTT
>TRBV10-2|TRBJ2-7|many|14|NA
CASRIEVAAYEQYF
TGCGCCAGCAGGATAGAAGTAGCCGCCTACGAGCAGTACTTC
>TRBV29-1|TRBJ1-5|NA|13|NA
CSVIRGTGQPQHF
TGCAGCGTTATTCGGGGGACTGGTCAGCCCCAGCATTTT
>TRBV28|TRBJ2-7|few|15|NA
CASSSLAGGSYEQYF
TGTGCCAGCAGTTCCCTAGCCGGCGGCTCCTACGAGCAGTACTTC
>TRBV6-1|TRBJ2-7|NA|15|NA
CASSEVDRSSYEQYF
TGTGCCAGCAGTGAAGTGGACCGAAGCTCCTACGAGCAGTACTTC
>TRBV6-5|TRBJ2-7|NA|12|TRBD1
CASRGQSYEQYF
TGTGCCAGCAGGGGACAGTCCTACGAGCAGTACTTC
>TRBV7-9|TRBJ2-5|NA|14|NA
CASSLQGGLETQYF
TGTGCCAGCAGCTTACAGGGGGGCCTCGAGACCCAGTACTTC
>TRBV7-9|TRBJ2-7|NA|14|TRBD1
CASSPGQGYYEQYF
TGTGCCAGCAGCCCAGGACAGGGGTACTACGAGCAGTACTTC
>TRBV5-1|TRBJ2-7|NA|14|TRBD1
CASSLSTGGYEQYF
TGCGCCAGCAGCTTGAGTACAGGGGGCTACGAGCAGTACTTC
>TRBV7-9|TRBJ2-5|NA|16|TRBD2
CASSSLLGRHQETQYF
TGTGCCAGCAGCTCGCTTCTCGGGAGGCACCAAGAGACCCAGTACTTC
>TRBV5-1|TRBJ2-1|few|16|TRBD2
CASSGAPGLVASEQFF
TGCGCCAGCAGCGGGGCTCCGGGACTAGTAGCGAGTGAGCAGTTCTTC
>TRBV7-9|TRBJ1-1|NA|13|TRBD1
CASSRTGGTEAFF
TGTGCCAGCAGCCGGACAGGGGGCACTGAAGCTTTCTTT
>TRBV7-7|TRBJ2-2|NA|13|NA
CASSSDSTGELFF
TGTGCTAGCAGCTCTGACAGTACCGGGGAGCTGTTTTTT